The clone carrying this T cell receptor (beta chain) was counted only a few times. Both 60 Vbeta primers and 13 Jbeta primers went into the PCR. Clones were read by immunoSEQ multiplex PCR, and TCRdb kept only the in-frame ones, dropping some. The table records some 100,000 clones, approximately 82% of them present only once. The sample comes from a study of cytomegalovirus exposure and HLA in healthy donors. Germline CDR1 is MGHRA and CDR2 is YSYEKL. V lost 1 base and J lost 6; bases outside the gene matches: 7. This CDR3 is built from 15 residues. This receptor was obtained from a woman between 18 and 29 years old in good health and CMV-seronegative. The V call is TRBV4-1, the J call TRBJ1-1; 8 nucleotides align to TRBD1. The sample consisted of PBMCs. The CDR3 coding sequence is TGCGCCAGCAGCCAAGGACAGGGGAGGAGAGCTGAAGCTTTCTTT. It is translated as CASSQGQGRRAEAFF.